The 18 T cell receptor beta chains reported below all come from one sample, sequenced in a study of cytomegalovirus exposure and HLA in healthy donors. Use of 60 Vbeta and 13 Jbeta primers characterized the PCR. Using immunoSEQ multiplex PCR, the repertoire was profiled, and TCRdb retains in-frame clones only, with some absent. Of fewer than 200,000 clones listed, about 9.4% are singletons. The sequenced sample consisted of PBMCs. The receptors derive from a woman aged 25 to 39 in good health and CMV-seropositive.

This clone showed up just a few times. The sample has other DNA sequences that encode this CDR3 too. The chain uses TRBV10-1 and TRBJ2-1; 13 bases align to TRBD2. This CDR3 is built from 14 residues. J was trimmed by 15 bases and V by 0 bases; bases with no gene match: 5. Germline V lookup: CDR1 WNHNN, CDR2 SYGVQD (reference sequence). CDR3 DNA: TGCGCCAGCAGTGAGTCCACTAGCGGGAGGGGTCCGTTCTTC. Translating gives CASSESTSGRGPFF.

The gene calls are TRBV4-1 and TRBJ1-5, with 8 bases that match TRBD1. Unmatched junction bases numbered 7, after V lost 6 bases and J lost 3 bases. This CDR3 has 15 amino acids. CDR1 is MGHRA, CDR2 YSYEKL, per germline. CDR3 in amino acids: CASSRTGRNNQPQHF. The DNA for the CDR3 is TGCGCCAGCAGTCGGACAGGGAGGAACAATCAGCCCCAGCATTTT.

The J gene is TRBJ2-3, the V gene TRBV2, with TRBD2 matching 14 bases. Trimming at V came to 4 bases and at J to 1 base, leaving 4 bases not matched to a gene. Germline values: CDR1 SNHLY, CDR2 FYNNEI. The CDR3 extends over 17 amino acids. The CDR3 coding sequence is TGTGCCAGCAGTGGTGGGACTAGCGGGAGTGGCACAGATACGCAGTATTTT. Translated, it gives CASSGGTSGSGTDTQYF.

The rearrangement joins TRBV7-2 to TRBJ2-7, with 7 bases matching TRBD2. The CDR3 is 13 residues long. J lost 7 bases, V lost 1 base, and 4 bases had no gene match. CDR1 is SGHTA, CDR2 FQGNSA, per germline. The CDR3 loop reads CASSLEDSGEQYF. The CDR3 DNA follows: TGTGCCAGCAGCTTAGAGGATAGCGGGGAGCAGTACTTC.

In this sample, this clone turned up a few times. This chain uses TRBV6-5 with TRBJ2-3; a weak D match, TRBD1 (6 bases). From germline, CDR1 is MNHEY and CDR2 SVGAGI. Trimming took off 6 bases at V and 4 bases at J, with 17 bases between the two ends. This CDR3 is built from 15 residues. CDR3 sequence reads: CASSITTGSADTQYF. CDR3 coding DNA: TGTGCCAGCAGCATCACTACAGGGTCAGCAGATACGCAGTATTTT.

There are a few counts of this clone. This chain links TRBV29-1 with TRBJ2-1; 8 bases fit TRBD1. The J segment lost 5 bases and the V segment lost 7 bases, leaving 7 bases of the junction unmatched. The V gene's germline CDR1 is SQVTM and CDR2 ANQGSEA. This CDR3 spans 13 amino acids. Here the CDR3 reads CSGAGQGNNEQFF. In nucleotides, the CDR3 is TGCAGCGGGGCTGGACAGGGTAACAATGAGCAGTTCTTC.

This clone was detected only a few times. The CDR3 coding sequence is TGCGCCAGCAGCTTGGGAACAGGGCCCAATCAGCCCCAGCATTTT. Its translation: CASSLGTGPNQPQHF. The J gene is TRBJ1-5, the V gene TRBV5-1; weak D call: TRBD1 (6 bases). V was pared by 0 bases and J by 3 bases, with 10 bases between. CDR1 is SGHRS, CDR2 YFSETQ, per germline. This CDR3 region has 15 residues.

CDR3 sequence reads: CASGGTSGTAEQFF. The CDR3 region has the DNA TGTGCCAGCGGAGGGACTAGCGGGACTGCTGAGCAGTTCTTC. This rearrangement joins TRBV2 to TRBJ2-1, with 13 bases identical to TRBD2. The CDR3 length is 14 residues. CDR1 and CDR2 from the germline V gene are SNHLY and FYNNEI. J lost 9 bases, V lost 8 bases, and 7 bases had no gene match. Full variable domain (outside the CDR3, taken from reference TRBV2 and TRBJ2-1): EPEVTQTPSHQVTQMGQEVILRCVPISNHLYFYWYRQILGQKVEFLVSFYNNEISEKSEIFDDQFSVERPDGSNFTLKIRSTKLEDSAMYFCASGGTSGTAEQFFGPGTRLTVL.

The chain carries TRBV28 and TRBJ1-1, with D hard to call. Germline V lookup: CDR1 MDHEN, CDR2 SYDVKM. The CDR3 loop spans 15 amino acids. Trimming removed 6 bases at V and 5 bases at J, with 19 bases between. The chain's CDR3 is CASRLEAGWRTEAFF. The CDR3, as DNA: TGTGCCAGCAGACTAGAGGCGGGGTGGAGGACTGAAGCTTTCTTT.

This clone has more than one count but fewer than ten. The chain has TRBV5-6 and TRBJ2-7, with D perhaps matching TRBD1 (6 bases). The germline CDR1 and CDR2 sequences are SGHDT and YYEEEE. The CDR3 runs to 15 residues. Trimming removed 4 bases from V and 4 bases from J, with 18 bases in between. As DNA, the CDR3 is TGTGCCAGCAGCACCCGGGACACGCTCAATTACGAGCAGTACTTC. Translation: CASSTRDTLNYEQYF.

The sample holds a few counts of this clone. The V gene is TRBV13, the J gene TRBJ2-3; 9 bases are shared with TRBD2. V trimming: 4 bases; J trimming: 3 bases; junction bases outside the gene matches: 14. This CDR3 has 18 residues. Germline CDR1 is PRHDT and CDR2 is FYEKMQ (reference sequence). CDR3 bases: TGTGCCAGCAGCTCTCCGGCGGGAGGGCGGCGTGAAACAGATACGCAGTATTTT. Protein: CASSSPAGGRRETDTQYF.

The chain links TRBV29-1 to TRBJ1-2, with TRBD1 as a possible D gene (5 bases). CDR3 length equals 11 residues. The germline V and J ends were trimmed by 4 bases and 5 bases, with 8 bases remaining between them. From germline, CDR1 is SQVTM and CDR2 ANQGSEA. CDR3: CSVGGGYGYTF. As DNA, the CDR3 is TGCAGCGTTGGGGGGGGATATGGCTACACCTTC.

CDR3 coding DNA: TGTGCCTGGAGTGTACTGGTGGGGAGCGGGGAGCTGTTTTTT. Protein sequence: CAWSVLVGSGELFF. V is TRBV30 and J is TRBJ2-2; a possible D gene is TRBD2 (5 bases). The length of the CDR3 is 14 residues. Trimming removed 0 bases at V and 7 bases at J, with 12 bases between. Germline values: CDR1 GTSNPN, CDR2 SVGIG (reference sequence).

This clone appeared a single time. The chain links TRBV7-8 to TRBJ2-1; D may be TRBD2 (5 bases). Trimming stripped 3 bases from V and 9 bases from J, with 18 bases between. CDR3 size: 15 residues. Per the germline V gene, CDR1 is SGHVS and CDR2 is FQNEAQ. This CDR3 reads CASSLGGRASGEQFF. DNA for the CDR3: TGTGCCAGCAGCTTGGGCGGGCGGGCTAGTGGTGAGCAGTTCTTC.

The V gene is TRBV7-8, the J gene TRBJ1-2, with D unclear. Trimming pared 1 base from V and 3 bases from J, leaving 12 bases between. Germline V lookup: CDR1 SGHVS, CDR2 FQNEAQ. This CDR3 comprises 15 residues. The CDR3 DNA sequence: TGTGCCAGCAGCTTAGGCCCAGGATCGGACTATGGCTACACCTTC. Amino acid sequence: CASSLGPGSDYGYTF.

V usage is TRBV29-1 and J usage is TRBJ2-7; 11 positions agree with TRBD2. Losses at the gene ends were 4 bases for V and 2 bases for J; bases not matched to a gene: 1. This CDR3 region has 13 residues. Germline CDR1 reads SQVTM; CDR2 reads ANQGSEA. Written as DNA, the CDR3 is TGCAGCGTTGGACTAGCGGGACCCTACGAGCAGTACTTC. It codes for CSVGLAGPYEQYF.

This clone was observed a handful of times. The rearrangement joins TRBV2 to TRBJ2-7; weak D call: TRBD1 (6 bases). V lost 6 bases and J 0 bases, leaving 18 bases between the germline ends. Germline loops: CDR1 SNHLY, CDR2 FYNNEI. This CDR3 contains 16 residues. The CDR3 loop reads CASRRTVLLSSYEQYF. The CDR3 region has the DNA TGTGCCAGCAGACGGACAGTTCTCCTTAGCTCCTACGAGCAGTACTTC.

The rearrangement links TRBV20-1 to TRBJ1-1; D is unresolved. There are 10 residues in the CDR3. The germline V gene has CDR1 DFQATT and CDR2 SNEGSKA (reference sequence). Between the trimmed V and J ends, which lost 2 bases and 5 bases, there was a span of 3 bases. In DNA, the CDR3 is TGCAGTGCTAGACATACTGAAGCTTTCTTT. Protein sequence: CSARHTEAFF.